This passage covers 3 T cell receptor beta chains from one sample sequenced in a study of T cell responses to AZD1222 COVID-19 vaccine. The protocol was immunoSEQ multiplex PCR, while the TCRdb copy is restricted to in-frame clones and leaves out a portion. This table holds approximately 150,000 clones, roughly 90% found once. This material consisted of peripheral blood, taken 28 days after the second AZD1222 dose. These receptors came from an adult who received the AZD1222 COVID-19 vaccine.

This clone was observed once. This chain's CDR3 is CASSSGLTHRNTEAFF. The DNA for the CDR3 is TGTGCCAGCAGCTCCGGACTGACCCATCGGAACACTGAAGCTTTCTTT. The chain employs TRBV13 and TRBJ1-1; D is uncertain. With 4 bases removed from V and 1 base from J, the gap between germline ends came to 16 bases. Looked up from germline, CDR1 is PRHDT and CDR2 is FYEKMQ (reference sequence). The CDR3 covers 16 residues.

The rearrangement uses TRBV10-3 and TRBJ1-3; TRBD1 matches at 8 bases. J was trimmed by 3 bases and V by 5 bases; bases with no gene match: 6. The germline gives CDR1 ENHRY, CDR2 SYGVKD. CDR3 length equals 15 residues. CDR3 sequence: CAISRQGLFGNTIYF. The DNA of the CDR3 is TGTGCCATCAGTCGACAGGGGCTCTTTGGAAACACCATATATTTT.

This clone is a singleton in its sample. V usage is TRBV25-1 and J usage is TRBJ2-1, with 13 bases that match TRBD2. This CDR3 has 18 residues. Losses at the gene ends were 4 bases for V and 0 bases for J; bases not matched to a gene: 6. Germline V lookup: CDR1 MGHDK, CDR2 SYGVNS. As DNA, the CDR3 is TGTGCCAGCAGTGGACTAGCGGGAGGCCTGAGCTCCTACAATGAGCAGTTCTTC. Amino acid sequence: CASSGLAGGLSSYNEQFF.